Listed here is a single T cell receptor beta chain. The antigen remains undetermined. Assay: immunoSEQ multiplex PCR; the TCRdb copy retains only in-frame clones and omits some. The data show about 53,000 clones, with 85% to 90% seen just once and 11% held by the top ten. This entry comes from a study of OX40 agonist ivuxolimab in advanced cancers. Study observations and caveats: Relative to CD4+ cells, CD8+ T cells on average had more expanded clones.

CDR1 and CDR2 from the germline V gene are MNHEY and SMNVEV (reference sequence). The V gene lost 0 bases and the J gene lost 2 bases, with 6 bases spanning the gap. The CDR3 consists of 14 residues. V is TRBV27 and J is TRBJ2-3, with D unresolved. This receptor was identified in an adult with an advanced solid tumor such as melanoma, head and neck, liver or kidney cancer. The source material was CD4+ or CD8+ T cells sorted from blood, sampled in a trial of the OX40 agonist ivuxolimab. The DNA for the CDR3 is TGTGCCAGCAGTTTATCCAGGATCACAGATACGCAGTATTTT. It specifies CASSLSRITDTQYF.